Listed below are T cell receptor beta chains from one sample, sequenced in a study of blood T cells in healthy people across ages. One entry per CDR3 protein results from TCRdb running MiXCR on the 5' RACE reads. The data contain about 640,000 distinct CDR3 sequences, approximately 59% of them singletons. The sequenced sample was blood. The receptors derive from a man in his 60s in good health. CDR3s include the opening cysteine and the closing phenylalanine or tryptophan. The order of the fields is V gene, J gene, clone size, D gene, CDR3 DNA, CDR3 protein. The D gene is left open where the match is weak. Some rows have no size entry. The others give once, few or many, or a class for an expanded clone.

v_gene: TRBV24-1; j_gene: TRBJ1-6; abundance: .; d_gene: .; CDR3nt: TGTGCCACCAGTGAGTTGACAGATTCACCCCTCCACTTT; CDR3aa: CATSELTDSPLHF
v_gene: TRBV4-2; j_gene: TRBJ2-5; abundance: few; d_gene: .; CDR3nt: TGTGCCAGCAGCCAAGAAGTAAGCAGAGCAGAGACCCAGTACTTC; CDR3aa: CASSQEVSRAETQYF
v_gene: TRBV6-1; j_gene: TRBJ2-5; abundance: .; d_gene: .; CDR3nt: TGTGCCAGCAGTGAAGCAGTGGGGCTAGCCTCCGAGACCCAGTACTTC; CDR3aa: CASSEAVGLASETQYF
v_gene: TRBV27; j_gene: TRBJ2-5; abundance: .; d_gene: TRBD2; CDR3nt: TGTGCCAGCAGTTCCCTCAGCGGGGGCCCTCTGTTGGAGACCCAGTACTTC; CDR3aa: CASSSLSGGPLLETQYF
v_gene: TRBV2; j_gene: TRBJ2-1; abundance: .; d_gene: .; CDR3nt: TGTGCCAGCAGTGAACCGGGGGCAAGGGCCTACAATGAGCAGTTCTTC; CDR3aa: CASSEPGARAYNEQFF
v_gene: TRBV7-2; j_gene: TRBJ1-6; abundance: .; d_gene: .; CDR3nt: TGTGCCAACAGCGACACAAGGGATTCACCCCTCCACTTT; CDR3aa: CANSDTRDSPLHF
v_gene: TRBV11-3; j_gene: TRBJ2-1; abundance: few; d_gene: .; CDR3nt: TGTGCCAGCAGCCCCAAGACAGACCCCAATGAGCAGTTCTTC; CDR3aa: CASSPKTDPNEQFF
v_gene: TRBV25-1; j_gene: TRBJ2-7; abundance: .; d_gene: .; CDR3nt: TGTGCCAGCAGAGAATCCGGTGACACCTACGAGCAGTACTTC; CDR3aa: CASRESGDTYEQYF
v_gene: TRBV12-3/TRBV12-4; j_gene: TRBJ2-7; abundance: .; d_gene: .; CDR3nt: TGTGCCAGCACCTCGGCGAATGACGAGCAGTACTTC; CDR3aa: CASTSANDEQYF
v_gene: TRBV6-6; j_gene: TRBJ1-1; abundance: .; d_gene: TRBD1; CDR3nt: TGTGCCAGCAGTAGCCATACGACAGGGTTAACTGAAGCTTTCTTT; CDR3aa: CASSSHTTGLTEAFF
v_gene: TRBV4-2; j_gene: TRBJ1-2; abundance: .; d_gene: .; CDR3nt: TGTGCCAGCAGCCTTACGGACAGAAACTATGGCTACACCTTC; CDR3aa: CASSLTDRNYGYTF
v_gene: TRBV6-5; j_gene: TRBJ1-1; abundance: .; d_gene: TRBD1; CDR3nt: TGTGCCAGCAGTTACGGTCGGGGAAACAGGGGGCCCAAAAACACTGAAGCTTTCTTT; CDR3aa: CASSYGRGNRGPKNTEAFF
v_gene: TRBV7-6; j_gene: TRBJ1-1; abundance: many; d_gene: .; CDR3nt: TGTGCCAGCAGCTTAGTCCCCGACAGAGCAGAGGCTTTCTTT; CDR3aa: CASSLVPDRAEAFF
v_gene: TRBV4-1; j_gene: TRBJ2-1; abundance: .; d_gene: .; CDR3nt: TGCGCCAGCAGCCAAGTGGAGGGGCCGAGCTCCTACAATGAGCAGTTCTTC; CDR3aa: CASSQVEGPSSYNEQFF
v_gene: TRBV6-1; j_gene: TRBJ2-7; abundance: .; d_gene: .; CDR3nt: TGTGCCAGCAGTGAAGGGTGGGGACTCCGGGGCTCCTACGAGCAGTACTTC; CDR3aa: CASSEGWGLRGSYEQYF
v_gene: TRBV15; j_gene: TRBJ2-1; abundance: few; d_gene: .; CDR3nt: TGTGCCACCAGCTCTCACCTGGGACCGCGAGGGAACAATGAGCAGTTCTTC; CDR3aa: CATSSHLGPRGNNEQFF
v_gene: TRBV20-1; j_gene: TRBJ2-3; abundance: .; d_gene: TRBD2; CDR3nt: TGCAGTGCCCTTGGCGGGGGGTACACAGATACGCAGTATTTT; CDR3aa: CSALGGGYTDTQYF
v_gene: TRBV25-1; j_gene: TRBJ2-5; abundance: .; d_gene: TRBD2; CDR3nt: TGTGCCAGCAGTGGAACCGGGACTAGCAGGACCCAGTACTTC; CDR3aa: CASSGTGTSRTQYF
v_gene: TRBV12-3/TRBV12-4; j_gene: TRBJ2-7; abundance: few; d_gene: .; CDR3nt: TGTGCCTCCAAGGGGGGCTACGAGCAGTACTTC; CDR3aa: CASKGGYEQYF
v_gene: TRBV7-3; j_gene: TRBJ2-1; abundance: many; d_gene: .; CDR3nt: TGTGCCAGCAGCTTCCCAACTAATTCCTACAATGAGCAGTTCTTC; CDR3aa: CASSFPTNSYNEQFF
v_gene: TRBV12-3/TRBV12-4; j_gene: TRBJ1-1; abundance: .; d_gene: .; CDR3nt: TGTGCCAGCGGAGGGGATCCGTACACTGAAGCTTTCTTT; CDR3aa: CASGGDPYTEAFF
v_gene: TRBV10-3; j_gene: TRBJ2-5; abundance: .; d_gene: .; CDR3nt: TGTGCCATCAGGGGGCGGGGCATCCAAGAGACCCAGTACTTC; CDR3aa: CAIRGRGIQETQYF
v_gene: TRBV7-8; j_gene: TRBJ2-1; abundance: .; d_gene: .; CDR3nt: TGTGCCAGCAGCTCCACTAGCACCCACAATGAGCAGTTCTTC; CDR3aa: CASSSTSTHNEQFF
v_gene: TRBV25-1; j_gene: TRBJ1-4; abundance: .; d_gene: .; CDR3nt: TGTGCCAGCAGGGAGACAGGCGCTAATGAAAAACTGTTTTTT; CDR3aa: CASRETGANEKLFF
v_gene: TRBV7-2; j_gene: TRBJ2-6; abundance: .; d_gene: .; CDR3nt: TGTGCCAGCAGCCTCACCGGGACGGGAAAAACTGGGGCCAACGTCCTGACTTTC; CDR3aa: CASSLTGTGKTGANVLTF
v_gene: TRBV28; j_gene: TRBJ1-4; abundance: .; d_gene: TRBD1; CDR3nt: TGTGCCAGCAGGGGACAGGGTTTAAGAAAACTGTTTTTT; CDR3aa: CASRGQGLRKLFF
v_gene: TRBV6-5; j_gene: TRBJ1-6; abundance: .; d_gene: .; CDR3nt: TGTGCCAGCAGCCCAATCTCGCATAATTCACCCCTCCACTTT; CDR3aa: CASSPISHNSPLHF
v_gene: TRBV27; j_gene: TRBJ2-4; abundance: few; d_gene: TRBD1; CDR3nt: TGTGCCAGCAGTTTTTACGGGACAGGGGCCAAAAACATTCAGTACTTC; CDR3aa: CASSFYGTGAKNIQYF
v_gene: TRBV4-1; j_gene: TRBJ2-1; abundance: few; d_gene: .; CDR3nt: TGCGCCAGCAGCCAAGACTCGGGGGGCAGATACAATGAGCAGTTCTTC; CDR3aa: CASSQDSGGRYNEQFF
v_gene: TRBV4-1; j_gene: TRBJ2-1; abundance: .; d_gene: TRBD1; CDR3nt: TGCGCCAACAGCTCCCGGGACAGTTACAATGAGCAGTTCTTC; CDR3aa: CANSSRDSYNEQFF
v_gene: TRBV3-1; j_gene: TRBJ2-1; abundance: .; d_gene: .; CDR3nt: TGTGCCAGCAGCCGGACGGAAAACTCCTACAATGAGCAGTTCTTC; CDR3aa: CASSRTENSYNEQFF
v_gene: TRBV20-1; j_gene: TRBJ1-3; abundance: .; d_gene: .; CDR3nt: TGCAGTGCTAGAGAGGGGCTCGGCAGACACTCTGGAAACACCATATATTTT; CDR3aa: CSAREGLGRHSGNTIYF
v_gene: TRBV12-3/TRBV12-4; j_gene: TRBJ2-3; abundance: .; d_gene: TRBD1; CDR3nt: TGTGCCAGCATGACCGTACCGGGACAGGGCCCAGATACGCAGTATTTT; CDR3aa: CASMTVPGQGPDTQYF